These 21 T cell receptor beta chains share one sample of origin, sequenced in a study of T-cell reconstitution after alpha-beta-depleted transplantation in children. Library preparation (for TCRbeta) was performed with unique molecular identifiers. From the PCR reads, TCRdb called clonotypes with MiXCR, one entry per CDR3 protein. The sample holds 230,000 or so distinct CDR3 sequences, around 13% seen once. The input for sequencing was PBMCs from the stem cell graft donor, taken from the stem cell graft. These receptors were collected from a human donor who donated a stem cell graft to a child with acute lymphoblastic leukemia.

There are many counts of this clonotype. The V call is TRBV7-4, the J call TRBJ1-5; D might be TRBD1 (5 bases). This CDR3 has 17 residues. Trimming removed 7 bases at V and 4 bases at J, with 23 bases between. Germline CDR1 is SGHVT and CDR2 is SQSDAQ. The CDR3 DNA sequence: TGTGCCAGCACCAAAACCCAAAGGGGAGAGCAAAATCAGCCCCAGCATTTT. Protein: CASTKTQRGEQNQPQHF.

This clonotype was seen a handful of times. This chain uses TRBV27 with TRBJ2-3; 8 bases fit TRBD1. Germline CDR1 MNHEY, CDR2 SMNVEV (reference sequence). Trimming took 6 bases from V and 3 from J; bases not matched to a gene: 2. This CDR3 comprises 13 residues. The CDR3 spells CASRHRGTDTQYF. For the CDR3, the DNA is TGTGCCAGCAGGCACAGGGGGACAGATACGCAGTATTTT.

The chain links TRBV18 to TRBJ1-4; TRBD1 is a possible D gene (6 bases). V was trimmed by 3 bases and J by 4 bases, leaving 12 bases between them. The CDR3 is 15 residues long. Germline V gene lookup returns CDR1 KGHSH and CDR2 LQKENI. The chain's CDR3 is CASSPSGTLNEKLFF. The CDR3, as DNA: TGTGCCAGCTCACCCTCCGGGACACTTAATGAAAAACTGTTTTTT.

This sequence joins TRBV12-3 or TRBV12-4 and TRBJ2-7, with 8 bases that match TRBD1. The ends lost 9 bases at V and 5 bases at J; junction bases unmatched: 15. CDR3 length equals 15 residues. CDR3 region: CASLSAGTGRHEQYF. Written as DNA, the CDR3 is TGTGCCAGTCTATCGGCCGGGACAGGTCGCCACGAGCAGTACTTC.

The sample holds a few counts of this clonotype. The chain recombines TRBV5-5 with TRBJ2-2, with a tentative D call TRBD1 (6 bases). This CDR3 has 12 residues. Germline loops: CDR1 SGHKS, CDR2 YYEKEE (reference sequence). Trimming pared 3 bases from V and 6 bases from J, leaving 6 bases between. The CDR3 region is CASSWTAGELFF. The CDR3 nucleotides are TGTGCCAGCAGCTGGACAGCCGGGGAGCTGTTTTTT.

This clonotype was counted many times. The chain combines TRBV18 with TRBJ2-7; either TRBD1 or TRBD2 may fit D (5 bases each). The V and J ends lost 6 bases and 0 bases respectively, with 15 bases between them. The CDR3 is 15 residues long. In germline, CDR1 is KGHSH, CDR2 LQKENI. DNA for the CDR3: TGTGCCAGCTCCAGAAACGGGGCATTCTCCTACGAGCAGTACTTC. As protein: CASSRNGAFSYEQYF.

With respect to this clonotype: Possible read error: a much larger clone is one base away. The rearrangement joins TRBV27 to TRBJ2-2, with TRBD2 matching 7 bases. CDR3 length: 14 amino acids. CDR1 and CDR2 (germline): MNHEY, SMNVEV (reference sequence). The DNA of the CDR3 is TGTGCCAGCAGTTTCCGGACTAGTCCCGGGGACCTGTTTTTT. Encoded protein: CASSFRTSPGDLFF.

This clonotype was seen repeatedly, ten times or more. V usage is TRBV18 and J usage is TRBJ1-5; 7 nucleotides match TRBD1. Per the germline V gene, CDR1 is KGHSH and CDR2 is LQKENI. V shed 6 bases, J shed 4 bases, and the junction held 6 bases outside the gene matches. This CDR3 comprises 14 residues. The CDR3 sequence is CASSTGTANQPQHF. CDR3 DNA sequence: TGTGCCAGCTCGACCGGGACAGCGAATCAGCCCCAGCATTTT. Based on the CDR3 plus reference TRBV18 and TRBJ1-5, the full variable domain is NAGVMQNPRHLVRRRGQEARLRCSPMKGHSHVYWYRQLPEEGLKFMVYLQKENIIDESGMPKERFSAEFPKEGPSILRIQQVVRGDSAAYFCASSTGTANQPQHFGDGTRLSIL.

This clonotype appeared many times. CDR3 coding DNA: TGTGCCAGCAGTTTAGTAGGGGCCAAAAACATTCAGTACTTC. This codes for CASSLVGAKNIQYF. This chain joins TRBV12-3 or TRBV12-4 and TRBJ2-4; D is ambiguous. Trimming removed 1 base at V and 1 base at J, with 5 bases between. This CDR3 region has 14 residues.

This clonotype has at least ten counts. The rearrangement links TRBV5-1 to TRBJ2-1, with D possibly matching TRBD2 (5 bases). V was trimmed by 0 bases and J by 2 bases, leaving 9 bases between them. The CDR3 runs to 15 residues. Germline V gene sequence: CDR1 SGHRS, CDR2 YFSETQ. CDR3 DNA sequence: TGCGCCAGCAGCTTGGCGGGATTTACCTACAATGAGCAGTTCTTC. As protein: CASSLAGFTYNEQFF.

The chain is built from TRBV18 and TRBJ2-7; tentatively, D is TRBD1 or TRBD2 (5 bases each). Between the trimmed V and J ends, which lost 4 bases and 5 bases, there was a span of 15 bases. This CDR3 contains 14 residues. In germline, CDR1 is KGHSH, CDR2 LQKENI. The CDR3 sequence: CASSLSGGMNEQYF. Written as DNA, the CDR3 is TGTGCCAGCTCACTTTCTGGGGGTATGAACGAGCAGTACTTC.

Ten or more counts support this clonotype. The rearrangement joins TRBV9 to TRBJ2-5; either TRBD1 or TRBD2 may supply D (5 bases each). Trimming removed 3 bases at V and 1 base at J, with 10 bases between. Germline-derived CDR1 and CDR2 are SGDLS and YYNGEE. CDR3 size: 14 residues. Written as DNA, the CDR3 is TGTGCCAGCAGCGCGGGACCTCTCCAAGAGACCCAGTACTTC. Its translation is CASSAGPLQETQYF.

This clonotype was picked up many times. This chain connects TRBV20-1 to TRBJ2-7; no firm D call. The V gene lost 3 bases and the J gene lost 2 bases, with 14 bases spanning the gap. Germline values: CDR1 DFQATT, CDR2 SNEGSKA (reference sequence). The CDR3 length is 14 residues. The CDR3 loop is CSASGWQKTYEQYF. CDR3 bases: TGCAGTGCTAGCGGTTGGCAGAAGACCTACGAGCAGTACTTC.

This chain links TRBV7-2 with TRBJ1-5, with 8 bases matching TRBD1. V gave up 1 base and J gave up 2 bases; unmatched junction bases: 7. The CDR3 has 17 amino acids. In germline, CDR1 is SGHTA, CDR2 FQGNSA. The CDR3 DNA is TGTGCCAGCAGCTTAGAGCCAGGGGGCCTTCGCAATCAGCCCCAGCATTTT. Protein product: CASSLEPGGLRNQPQHF.

This chain uses TRBV5-4 with TRBJ2-5; D is unclear. Germline CDR1 is SGHNT and CDR2 is YYREEE (reference sequence). The CDR3 is 13 amino acids. With 0 bases removed from V and 5 bases from J, the gap between germline ends came to 8 bases. The CDR3 bases are TGTGCCAGCAGCTTGGTCCCTGCGGAGACCCAGTACTTC. It translates to CASSLVPAETQYF.

V gene TRBV11-1 combines with J gene TRBJ1-1; D may be TRBD1 (6 bases). Germline lookup yields CDR1 SGHAT and CDR2 FQDESV (reference sequence). The CDR3 covers 19 residues. V was shortened by 2 bases and J by 4 bases, with 26 bases between the two germline ends. The CDR3 region has the DNA TGTGCCAGCAGCTTACCCCTTCCGAAACAGGGCCGTACGAGCACTGAAGCTTTCTTT. It encodes CASSLPLPKQGRTSTEAFF.

The CDR3 reads CASWDGTATWDRTKNIQYF. The DNA of the CDR3 is TGTGCCAGCTGGGACGGGACCGCTACGTGGGATAGGACCAAAAACATTCAGTACTTC. The V call is TRBV12-3 or TRBV12-4, the J call TRBJ2-4; D may correspond to TRBD1 or TRBD2 (5 bases each). The germline V and J ends were trimmed by 8 bases and 2 bases, with 28 bases remaining between them. The CDR3 has 19 residues.

The genes are TRBV19 and TRBJ1-4, with D uncertain. The V and J ends lost 4 bases and 7 bases respectively, with 13 bases between them. The germline gives CDR1 LNHDA, CDR2 SQIVND (reference sequence). The CDR3 is 14 residues long. The CDR3 nucleotides are TGTGCCAGTAGTAAAGAACAGCTATCTGAAAAACTGTTTTTT. It translates to CASSKEQLSEKLFF.

This clonotype appeared many times. The rearrangement links TRBV6-1 to TRBJ1-6; 7 positions match TRBD1. The CDR3 loop spans 15 amino acids. V trimming: 6 bases; J trimming: 4 bases; junction bases outside the gene matches: 6. Germline V gene data show CDR1 as MNHNS and CDR2 as SASEGT. CDR3: CASRDRDSYNSPLHF. CDR3 bases: TGTGCCAGCAGGGACCGGGACAGTTATAATTCACCCCTCCACTTT.

This clonotype was detected ten times or more. The rearrangement uses TRBV19 and TRBJ1-5, with TRBD1 matching 9 bases. V trimming: 7 bases; J trimming: 0 bases; junction bases outside the gene matches: 13. Looked up from germline, CDR1 is LNHDA and CDR2 is SQIVND (reference sequence). The length of the CDR3 is 18 residues. The CDR3 sequence is CASTEGQGRFYSNQPQHF. The CDR3, as DNA: TGTGCCAGTACCGAAGGACAGGGGAGATTTTATAGCAATCAGCCCCAGCATTTT.

This clonotype was counted many times. This chain links TRBV19 with TRBJ2-7; D is tentatively TRBD1 or TRBD2 (6 bases each). The CDR3 runs 14 residues. Germline assignment: CDR1 LNHDA and CDR2 SQIVND (reference sequence). Trimming took 8 bases from V and 3 from J, leaving 17 bases between them. This CDR3 is CASAYRRGVYEQYF. In DNA, the CDR3 is TGTGCCAGTGCCTATCGTAGGGGGGTCTACGAGCAGTACTTC.